These T cell receptor beta chains were read from a single sample in a study of beta chain features in type 1 diabetes. The table came from immunoSEQ multiplex PCR; TCRdb's copy has only in-frame clones and leaves some out. The table has 140,000 to 150,000 clones, roughly 53% seen once; the top ten hold around 0.42%. The source material was Tregs from blood. The receptor source for this set is a man between 18 and 35 years old in good health. Both conserved end residues are part of each CDR3. D genes are given only for firm matches. For some rows the clone size is stated as once, few or many, or as a class when expanded; others skip it.

CDR3aa,CDR3nt,v_gene,abundance,d_gene,j_gene
CASSLAGGPPDTQYF,TGCGCCAGCAGCCTAGCGGGGGGGCCTCCAGATACGCAGTATTTT,TRBV5-1,few,TRBD2,TRBJ2-3
CASSRTHSGLYNAEQFF,TGTGCCAGCAGTCGAACCCACTCGGGACTCTATAACGCTGAGCAGTTCTTC,TRBV5-4,.,.,TRBJ2-1
CASRFGEYAGNEQFF,TGTGCCAGCAGGTTTGGGGAATATGCGGGTAATGAGCAGTTCTTC,TRBV6-6,.,.,TRBJ2-1
CASSFTGTSYEQYF,TGTGCCAGCAGCTTCACAGGGACTAGCTACGAGCAGTACTTC,TRBV7-2,few,TRBD2,TRBJ2-7
CSGRGFGNTEAFF,TGCAGCGGTAGGGGGTTCGGGAACACTGAAGCTTTCTTT,TRBV29-1,.,.,TRBJ1-1
CASSKGQGSPGANVLTF,TGCGCCAGCAGTAAGGGACAGGGTAGTCCTGGGGCCAACGTCCTGACTTTC,TRBV5-1,.,TRBD1,TRBJ2-6
CAISELADAEAFF,TGTGCCATCAGTGAGTTGGCGGATGCAGAAGCTTTCTTT,TRBV10-3,.,.,TRBJ1-1
CSVVTVNTEAFF,TGCAGCGTCGTGACAGTGAACACTGAAGCTTTCTTT,TRBV29-1,.,.,TRBJ1-1
CATRDRPDTGELFF,TGTGCCACCAGGGACAGGCCTGACACCGGGGAGCTGTTTTTT,TRBV6-5,few,TRBD1,TRBJ2-2
CASSLFGGGPTDTQYF,TGTGCCAGCAGCTTGTTTGGGGGAGGGCCGACAGATACGCAGTATTTT,TRBV7-2,few,TRBD2,TRBJ2-3
CASREIAESSYNEQFF,TGTGCCAGTAGGGAGATAGCGGAGAGCTCCTACAATGAGCAGTTCTTC,TRBV19,few,.,TRBJ2-1
CASSQGPWGLTGSAYEQYF,TGTGCCAGCAGCCAAGGTCCATGGGGACTTACGGGTTCTGCCTACGAGCAGTACTTC,TRBV4-2,.,.,TRBJ2-7
CASSFIGQGAHQPQHF,TGTGCCAGCAGTTTTATCGGACAGGGGGCCCATCAGCCCCAGCATTTT,TRBV28,few,TRBD1,TRBJ1-5
CAWRSPGSYEQYF,TGTGCCTGGAGGTCCCCGGGCTCCTACGAGCAGTACTTC,TRBV30,few,.,TRBJ2-7
CASSEKLGANEKLFF,TGTGCCAGCAGTGAAAAGTTAGGGGCTAATGAAAAACTGTTTTTT,TRBV25-1,.,.,TRBJ1-4
CASSINRDGEAFF,TGTGCCAGTAGTATTAACAGGGATGGTGAAGCTTTCTTT,TRBV19,.,.,TRBJ1-1
CASSQGLQQETQYF,TGTGCCAGCAGCCAGGGACTTCAACAAGAGACCCAGTACTTC,TRBV7-9,.,.,TRBJ2-5
CASSLGLALNF,TGTGCCAGCAGCTTGGGACTGGCCCTGAACTTC,TRBV7-6,few,.,TRBJ2-5
CASSIVLGAGGKYF,TGTGCCAGTAGTATAGTCCTGGGAGCGGGAGGAAAGTACTTC,TRBV19,.,TRBD2,TRBJ2-7
CASSRRAHSYEQYF,TGTGCCAGCAGCCGGCGGGCCCACTCCTACGAGCAGTACTTC,TRBV7-2,once,.,TRBJ2-7
CASGGEGEAFF,TGTGCCAGCGGGGGCGAGGGTGAAGCTTTCTTT,TRBV6-5,few,.,TRBJ1-1
CASSQSGRAGEKLFF,TGCGCCAGCAGTCAATCGGGCAGGGCGGGAGAAAAACTGTTTTTT,TRBV23-1,few,.,TRBJ1-4
CASSIEGYYGYTF,TGTGCCAGTAGTATCGAGGGTTACTATGGCTACACCTTC,TRBV19,few,.,TRBJ1-2
CASSWGGGHSYEQYF,TGTGCCAGCAGCTGGGGCGGCGGACACTCCTACGAGCAGTACTTC,TRBV5-5,.,.,TRBJ2-7
CASSYRTGNTEAFF,TGTGCCAGCAGTTATAGAACAGGAAACACTGAAGCTTTCTTT,TRBV6-5,.,.,TRBJ1-1
CSVAQGSGAGELFF,TGCAGCGTGGCACAGGGGTCTGGGGCCGGGGAGCTGTTTTTT,TRBV29-1,.,TRBD1,TRBJ2-2
CASSLRAGEGPTQYF,TGTGCCAGCAGCCTCAGGGCGGGAGAAGGACCTACGCAGTATTTT,TRBV7-2,few,TRBD2,TRBJ2-3
CASSVMTSPQETQYF,TGTGCCAGCAGCGTTATGACTAGCCCACAAGAGACCCAGTACTTC,TRBV9,few,TRBD2,TRBJ2-5
CSVWRGFNEQYF,TGCAGCGTTTGGAGAGGGTTCAACGAGCAGTACTTC,TRBV29-1,once,.,TRBJ2-7
CSVEGVFTDTQYF,TGCAGCGTTGAGGGCGTTTTCACAGATACGCAGTATTTT,TRBV29-1,.,.,TRBJ2-3
CASRTGGGGEDEQYF,TGTGCCAGCAGAACAGGGGGGGGTGGTGAAGACGAGCAGTACTTC,TRBV28,few,.,TRBJ2-7
CASSLSQGWTEAFF,TGCGCCAGCAGCTTGTCACAGGGATGGACTGAAGCTTTCTTT,TRBV5-1,.,.,TRBJ1-1
CASSLAGGGNLYEQYF,TGTGCCAGCAGCTTAGCAGGGGGCGGGAACCTCTACGAGCAGTACTTC,TRBV7-2,.,.,TRBJ2-7
CASSQTIEKLREIGPLSAKNIQYF,TGTGCCAGCAGCCAAACTATTGAGAAACTACGGGAAATTGGGCCCCTATCGGCCAAAAACATTCAGTACTTC,TRBV4-2,few,.,TRBJ2-4
CASSLWADQETQYF,TGTGCCAGCAGCTTGTGGGCAGATCAAGAGACCCAGTACTTC,TRBV7-7,.,.,TRBJ2-5
CASSLRRSLQGEQYF,TGTGCCAGCAGCCTGCGAAGGAGTCTCCAGGGGGAGCAGTACTTC,TRBV14,.,.,TRBJ2-7
CASSSRWREFHNEQFF,TGTGCCAGCAGTTCCCGTTGGCGGGAGTTCCACAATGAGCAGTTCTTC,TRBV27,.,TRBD2,TRBJ2-1
CASSVGVPGETNYGYTF,TGTGCCAGCAGCGTAGGGGTTCCGGGGGAAACTAACTATGGCTACACCTTC,TRBV9,few,.,TRBJ1-2
CAWMGLAGVTDTQYF,TGTGCCTGGATGGGACTAGCGGGAGTGACAGATACGCAGTATTTT,TRBV30,few,TRBD2,TRBJ2-3
CASSPLLAGDHSSYNEQFF,TGTGCCAGCTCACCTCTGCTAGCGGGGGACCACAGCTCCTACAATGAGCAGTTCTTC,TRBV18,.,TRBD2,TRBJ2-1
CASSVKRGSSYEQYF,TGTGCCAGCAGTGTTAAGCGGGGGAGCTCCTACGAGCAGTACTTC,TRBV6-5,few,TRBD2,TRBJ2-7
CAWRRENTGELFF,TGTGCCTGGAGGCGGGAGAACACCGGGGAGCTGTTTTTT,TRBV30,.,.,TRBJ2-2